What follows describes a single TCR beta chain. Its target is not known. This sample is drawn from a study of cytomegalovirus exposure and HLA in healthy donors. PCR primers comprised 60 Vbeta and 13 Jbeta primers. In the study's own analysis: A follow-up analysis tallied tens of millions of unique TCR beta chains, 9 million to 11 million shared. Generated by immunoSEQ multiplex PCR, the TCRdb table keeps only in-frame clones and is missing some. The V and J calls and clone size are taken from that table; D and trimming were inferred from the DNA. The data show around 200,000 clones, about 80% seen once. Whole-study findings and limits: On later analysis, the bulk of CMV-associated TCR beta chains appeared to be HLA-restricted.

J gave up 5 bases and V 4 bases, and 5 bases lay outside the gene matches. The CDR3 has 15 amino acids. CDR1 and CDR2 (germline): SGHNT, YENEEA. Sequenced: PBMCs. This chain links TRBV11-3 with TRBJ2-2, with 9 bases matching TRBD1. This clonotype originated in a man between 18 and 35 years old in good health and CMV-seronegative. The CDR3 sequence is CASSWTGTGTGELFF. CDR3 bases: TGTGCCAGCAGCTGGACAGGGACAGGGACCGGGGAGCTGTTTTTT.